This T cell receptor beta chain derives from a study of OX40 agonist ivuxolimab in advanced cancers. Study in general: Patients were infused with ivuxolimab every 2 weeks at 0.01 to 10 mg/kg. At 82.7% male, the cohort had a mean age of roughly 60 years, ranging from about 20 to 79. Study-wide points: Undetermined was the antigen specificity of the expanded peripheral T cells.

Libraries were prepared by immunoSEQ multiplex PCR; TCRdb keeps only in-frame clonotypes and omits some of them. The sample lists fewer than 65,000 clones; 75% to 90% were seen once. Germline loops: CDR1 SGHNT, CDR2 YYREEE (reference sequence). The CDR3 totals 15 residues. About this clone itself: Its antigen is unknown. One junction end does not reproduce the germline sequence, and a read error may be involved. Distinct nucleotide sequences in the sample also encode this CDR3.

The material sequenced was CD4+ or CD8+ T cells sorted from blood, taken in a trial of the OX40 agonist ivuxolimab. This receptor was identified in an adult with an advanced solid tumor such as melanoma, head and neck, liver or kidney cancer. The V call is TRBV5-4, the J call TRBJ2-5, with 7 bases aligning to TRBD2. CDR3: CASSPGGGPGETQYF. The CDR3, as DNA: TGTGCTAGCAGCCCCGGGGGAGGGCCCGGGGAGACCCAGTACTTC.